A selection of T cell receptor beta chains follows, all from one sample in a study of T cell clones after liver transplantation. Only in-frame clones appear in the TCRdb table, and some are missing; sequencing was by immunoSEQ multiplex PCR. In the table there are approximately 12,000 clones, over 65% of which are singletons. Sample: CD8+ T cells from blood, taken at the 22-month timepoint. The receptors come from a human patient who received a liver transplant. Some of these T cells may belong to the graft donor. CDR3s include the opening cysteine and the closing phenylalanine or tryptophan. Fields, in order: V gene, clone size, J gene, CDR3 protein. The size of a clone is reported for some rows only, either as once, few or many, or as a class for expanded clones.

v_gene: TRBV6-5
abundance: NA
j_gene: TRBJ1-1
CDR3aa: CASSYSEGARGEAFF

v_gene: TRBV7-9
abundance: NA
j_gene: TRBJ2-7
CDR3aa: CASTHALGGHEQYF

v_gene: TRBV27
abundance: once
j_gene: TRBJ2-3
CDR3aa: CASSLTGKRGAQYF

v_gene: TRBV27
abundance: NA
j_gene: TRBJ2-7
CDR3aa: CASSLIGASYEQYF

v_gene: TRBV9
abundance: few
j_gene: TRBJ2-1
CDR3aa: CASSVSSASYNEQFF

v_gene: TRBV7-9
abundance: NA
j_gene: TRBJ1-5
CDR3aa: CASSLDGQPQHF

v_gene: TRBV7-6
abundance: NA
j_gene: TRBJ1-1
CDR3aa: CASSIHTGSTEAFF

v_gene: TRBV9
abundance: NA
j_gene: TRBJ2-7
CDR3aa: CASSLRTGSPYEQYF

v_gene: TRBV19
abundance: NA
j_gene: TRBJ2-7
CDR3aa: CASSPTSGDSYEQYF

v_gene: TRBV6-1
abundance: NA
j_gene: TRBJ1-2
CDR3aa: CASSESQGLNYGYTF